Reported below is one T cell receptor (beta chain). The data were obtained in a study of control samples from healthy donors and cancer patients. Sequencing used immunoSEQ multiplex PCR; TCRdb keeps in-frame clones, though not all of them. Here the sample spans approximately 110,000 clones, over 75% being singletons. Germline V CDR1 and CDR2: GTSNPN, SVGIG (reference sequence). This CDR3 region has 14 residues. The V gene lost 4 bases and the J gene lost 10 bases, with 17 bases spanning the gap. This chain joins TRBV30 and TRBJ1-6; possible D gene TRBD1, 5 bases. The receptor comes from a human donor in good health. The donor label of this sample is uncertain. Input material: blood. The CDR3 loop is CAWNRVRETSPLHF. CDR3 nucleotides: TGTGCCTGGAATAGGGTCAGGGAGACCTCACCCCTCCACTTT.